This TCR beta chain emerged from a study of blood T cells in healthy people across ages. Germline values: CDR1 SGHNT, CDR2 YYREEE (reference sequence). CDR3 length: 15 amino acids. V lost 4 bases, J lost 3 bases, and 5 bases stayed unmatched. Worth noting for this clonotype: Its antigen remains unidentified.

General observations from the study: TCR beta diversity, measured per million T cells, fell in a roughly linear way with age.

Primed by a sample-barcoded 5' primer and a J-beta primer mix, a second PCR proceeded for 7 to 11 cycles. Each CDR3 protein is one row after TCRdb ran MiXCR on the 5' RACE reads. In the table there are about 830,000 distinct CDR3 sequences, around two thirds of which are singletons. Sample: blood. The chain is built from TRBV5-4 and TRBJ1-5; TRBD1 matches at 9 bases. The receptor was derived from a young man in good health. The CDR3 spells CASSIQGAVNQPQHF. For the CDR3, the DNA is TGTGCCAGCAGCATACAGGGGGCGGTCAATCAGCCCCAGCATTTT.